This T cell receptor beta chain was identified in a study of T cell responses to AZD1222 COVID-19 vaccine. General study results and limits: In a largely white British group with more females than males, clonal diversity was possibly underestimated. An increase in Spike-specific TCR breadth and depth was observed after two AZD1222 doses. Unmutated regions of variants are reportedly targeted by nearly half of spike-specific TCRs.

This clone was seen only once. Its specificity is unknown. Sequencing was performed with immunoSEQ multiplex PCR; in TCRdb, only in-frame clones are kept and a portion is missing. The table has some 97,000 clones, 80% to 95% seen once. Deletions cut 4 bases from V and 0 bases from J, with 10 bases between. Germline V lookup: CDR1 SGHTA, CDR2 FQGTGA. This CDR3 has 15 amino acids. The source material was peripheral blood, sampled on day 0 of AZD1222 vaccination. The chain couples TRBV7-3 to TRBJ1-3; D gene unclear. This receptor was obtained from an adult in good health. CDR3 nucleotides: TGTGCCAGCAGCTCACAAGGAATCTCTGGAAACACCATATATTTT. As protein: CASSSQGISGNTIYF. Based on the CDR3 plus reference TRBV7-3 and TRBJ1-3, the full variable domain is GAGVSQTPSNKVTEKGKYVELRCDPISGHTALYWYRQSLGQGPEFLIYFQGTGAADDSGLPNDRFFAVRPEGSVSTLKIQRTERGDSAVYLCASSSQGISGNTIYFGEGSWLTVV.